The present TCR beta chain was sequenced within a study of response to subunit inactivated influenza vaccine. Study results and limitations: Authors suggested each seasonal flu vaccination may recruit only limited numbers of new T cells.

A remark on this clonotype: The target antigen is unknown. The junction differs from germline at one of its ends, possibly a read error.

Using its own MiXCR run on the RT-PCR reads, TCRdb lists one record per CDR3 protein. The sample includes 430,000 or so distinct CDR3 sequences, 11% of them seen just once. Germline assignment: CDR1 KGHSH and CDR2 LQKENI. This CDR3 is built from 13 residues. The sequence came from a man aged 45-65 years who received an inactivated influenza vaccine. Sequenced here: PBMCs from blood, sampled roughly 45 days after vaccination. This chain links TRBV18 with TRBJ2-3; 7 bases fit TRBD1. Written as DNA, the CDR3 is TGTGCCAGCTCACCACGGGAAGAGGGGGCGAATGAATTT. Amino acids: CASSPREEGANEF.